The 9 T cell receptor beta chains presented below share a single source sample, sequenced in a study of T cell changes during pregnancy in multiple sclerosis. Some clones are missing from TCRdb's copy, which holds only in-frame ones; the method was immunoSEQ multiplex PCR. Here the sample spans some 49,000 clones, approximately 95% being singletons. Source: CD8+ T cells from peripheral blood mononuclear cells, taken in the first trimester of pregnancy. The receptors derive from a female donor with multiple sclerosis, enrolled in a pregnancy study.

The genes are TRBV21-1 and TRBJ1-4; the D call in the table, TRBD1, was not verified against the DNA. TRBV21-1 is a pseudogene locus. The CDR3 length is 16 residues. CDR3 nucleotides: TGTGCCAGCAGCAAAAATTATGACAGACCGTATGAAAAACTGTTTTTT. Translated, it gives CASSKNYDRPYEKLFF.

The genes are TRBV7-9 and TRBJ2-1, with D uncertain. Germline values: CDR1 SEHNR, CDR2 FQNEAQ (reference sequence). The CDR3 has 14 amino acids. V was trimmed by 3 bases and J by 9 bases, leaving 15 bases between them. The CDR3 nucleotides read TGTGCCAGCAGCTTTCAACGGGTGGCGCTTGAGCAGTTCTTC. It encodes CASSFQRVALEQFF.

This sequence joins TRBV13 and TRBJ2-2, with 7 bases that match TRBD2. Losses at the gene ends were 2 bases for V and 0 bases for J; bases not matched to a gene: 3. Germline CDR1 and CDR2: PRHDT and FYEKMQ (reference sequence). The CDR3 loop spans 16 amino acids. The CDR3 loop reads CASSLPSGANTGELFF. The CDR3 coding sequence is TGTGCCAGCAGCTTACCTAGCGGAGCGAACACCGGGGAGCTGTTTTTT.

The V call is TRBV2, the J call TRBJ1-2, with D maybe TRBD1 (5 bases). V was pared by 7 bases and J by 8 bases, with 14 bases between. CDR3 length equals 12 residues. CDR1 and CDR2 from the germline V gene are SNHLY and FYNNEI. The CDR3 spells CASMRGGDGYTF. CDR3 nucleotide sequence: TGTGCCAGCATGAGGGGAGGGGACGGCTACACCTTC.

This clone was seen just once. The chain carries TRBV5-3 and TRBJ2-7; 7 positions agree with TRBD2. TRBV5-3 is known as an ORF, though its function is uncertain. V was clipped by 0 bases and J by 3 bases; unmatched bases: 6. This CDR3 is built from 15 residues. The CDR3: CARSLERESDYEQYF. CDR3 in DNA: TGTGCCAGAAGCTTGGAGCGGGAAAGTGACTACGAGCAGTACTTC.

The rearrangement links TRBV19 to TRBJ1-2; unclear D gene. Germline V gene data show CDR1 as LNHDA and CDR2 as SQIVND (reference sequence). This CDR3 is 13 amino acids long. The germline V and J ends were trimmed by 3 bases and 3 bases, with 8 bases remaining between them. CDR3 DNA sequence: TGTGCCAGTAGTATCAACAGCTACTATGGCTACACCTTC. Its translation is CASSINSYYGYTF.

This clone occurred once. The V gene is TRBV5-6, the J gene TRBJ1-1; D possibly corresponds to TRBD1 (6 bases). CDR3 length: 15 residues. Between the trimmed V and J ends, which lost 0 bases and 0 bases, there was a span of 9 bases. Per the germline V gene, CDR1 is SGHDT and CDR2 is YYEEEE. The DNA for the CDR3 is TGTGCCAGCAGCTTGGTCGGGGGGCTGAACACTGAAGCTTTCTTT. It encodes CASSLVGGLNTEAFF. The entire variable domain, with the rest obtained from reference TRBV5-6 and TRBJ1-1, is as follows: DAGVTQSPTHLIKTRGQQVTLRCSPKSGHDTVSWYQQALGQGPQFIFQYYEEEERQRGNFPDRFSGHQFPNYSSELNVNALLLGDSALYLCASSLVGGLNTEAFFGQGTRLTVV.

V and J are TRBV29-1 and TRBJ2-2, with 8 bases lining up with TRBD1. CDR3 length: 12 amino acids. Germline lookup yields CDR1 SQVTM and CDR2 ANQGSEA. Trimming cost V 6 bases and J 6 bases; bases outside gene matches: 3. CDR3 amino acids: CSVVRGPGELFF. The CDR3 bases are TGCAGCGTGGTCAGGGGGCCCGGGGAGCTGTTTTTT.

The J gene is TRBJ1-3, the V gene TRBV5-6; D not resolved. With 0 bases removed from V and 1 base from J, the gap between germline ends came to 8 bases. Germline-derived CDR1 and CDR2 are SGHDT and YYEEEE. The CDR3 has 15 amino acids. CDR3 amino acids: CASSLGSGSGNTIYF. CDR3 nucleotide sequence: TGTGCCAGCAGCTTGGGTTCAGGTTCTGGAAACACCATATATTTT.